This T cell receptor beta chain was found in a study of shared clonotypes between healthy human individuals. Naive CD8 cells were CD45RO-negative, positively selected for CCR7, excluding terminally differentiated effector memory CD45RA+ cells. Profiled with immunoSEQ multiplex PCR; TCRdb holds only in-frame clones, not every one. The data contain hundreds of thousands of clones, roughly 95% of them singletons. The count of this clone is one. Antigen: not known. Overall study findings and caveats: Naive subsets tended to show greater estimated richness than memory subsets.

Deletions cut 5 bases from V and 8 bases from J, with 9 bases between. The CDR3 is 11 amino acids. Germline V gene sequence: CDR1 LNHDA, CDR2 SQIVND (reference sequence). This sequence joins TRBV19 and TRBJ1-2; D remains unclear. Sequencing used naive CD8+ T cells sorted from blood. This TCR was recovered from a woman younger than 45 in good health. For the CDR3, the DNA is TGTGCCAGTAGTCGGGGATCGGGCTACACCTTC. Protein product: CASSRGSGYTF.